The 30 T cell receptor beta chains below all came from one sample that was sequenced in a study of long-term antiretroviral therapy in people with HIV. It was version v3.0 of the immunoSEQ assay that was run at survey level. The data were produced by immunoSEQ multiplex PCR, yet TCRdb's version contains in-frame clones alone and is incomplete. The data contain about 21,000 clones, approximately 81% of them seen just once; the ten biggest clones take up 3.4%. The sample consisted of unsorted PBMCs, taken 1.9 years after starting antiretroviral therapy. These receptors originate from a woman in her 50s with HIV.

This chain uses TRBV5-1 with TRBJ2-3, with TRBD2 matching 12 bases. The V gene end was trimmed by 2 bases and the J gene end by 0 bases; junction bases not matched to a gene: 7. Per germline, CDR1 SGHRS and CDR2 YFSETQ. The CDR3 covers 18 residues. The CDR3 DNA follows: TGCGCCAGCAGCTTAGGGGCTAGCGGGGGGGCGAGCACAGATACGCAGTATTTT. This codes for CASSLGASGGASTDTQYF.

The CDR3 nucleotides read TGTGCCTGGAGTGAAGGGGCAGGGTTTTATGGTGAGCAGTACTTC. Protein product: CAWSEGAGFYGEQYF. The rearrangement joins TRBV30 to TRBJ2-7; D may be TRBD1 (5 bases). CDR3 size: 15 residues. Germline CDR1 reads GTSNPN; CDR2 reads SVGIG (reference sequence). Deletions cut 1 base from V and 7 bases from J, with 20 bases between.

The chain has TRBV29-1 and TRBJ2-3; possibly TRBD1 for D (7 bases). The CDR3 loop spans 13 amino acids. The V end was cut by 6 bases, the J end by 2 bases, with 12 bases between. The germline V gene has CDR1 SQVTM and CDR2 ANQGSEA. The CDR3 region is CSVEGQYTDTQYF. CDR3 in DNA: TGCAGCGTGGAGGGACAGTACACAGATACGCAGTATTTT.

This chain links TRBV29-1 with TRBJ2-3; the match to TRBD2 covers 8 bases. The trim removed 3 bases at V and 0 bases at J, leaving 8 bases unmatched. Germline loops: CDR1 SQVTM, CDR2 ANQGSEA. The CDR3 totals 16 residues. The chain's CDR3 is CSVDIRGGDSTDTQYF. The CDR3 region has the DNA TGCAGCGTTGATATTCGGGGGGGGGACAGCACAGATACGCAGTATTTT.

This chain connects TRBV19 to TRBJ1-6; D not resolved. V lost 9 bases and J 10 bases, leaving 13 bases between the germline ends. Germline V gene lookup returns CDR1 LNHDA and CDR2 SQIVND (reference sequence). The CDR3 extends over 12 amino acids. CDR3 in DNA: TGTGCCAGCTCGGACGGAGACTCACCCCTCCACTTT. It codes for CASSDGDSPLHF.

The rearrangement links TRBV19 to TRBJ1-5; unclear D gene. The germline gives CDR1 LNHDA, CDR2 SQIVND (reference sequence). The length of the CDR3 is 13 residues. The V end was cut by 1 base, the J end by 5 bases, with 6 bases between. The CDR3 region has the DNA TGTGCCAGTAGTATAGCAGTCGATCAGCCCCAGCATTTT. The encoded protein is CASSIAVDQPQHF.

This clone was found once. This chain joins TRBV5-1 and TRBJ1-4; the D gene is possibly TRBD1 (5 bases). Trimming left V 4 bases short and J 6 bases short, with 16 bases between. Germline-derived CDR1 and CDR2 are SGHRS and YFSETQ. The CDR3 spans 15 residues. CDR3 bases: TGCGCCAGCAGCCGACTAGGGCAGGGAGATGAAAAACTGTTTTTT. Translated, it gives CASSRLGQGDEKLFF.

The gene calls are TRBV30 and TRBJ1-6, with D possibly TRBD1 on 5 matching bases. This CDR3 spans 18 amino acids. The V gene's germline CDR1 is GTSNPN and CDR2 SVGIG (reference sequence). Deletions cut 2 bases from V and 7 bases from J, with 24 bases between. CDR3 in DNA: TGTGCCTGGAGTCTCAGACCCGGGGGTCCGAAAGTGAATTCACCCCTCCACTTT. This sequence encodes CAWSLRPGGPKVNSPLHF.

The CDR3 DNA sequence: TGTGCCAGCAGCCGTGCGTCCTACGAGCAGTACTTC. Amino acid sequence: CASSRASYEQYF. The chain recombines TRBV5-5 with TRBJ2-7; D gene ambiguous. The CDR3 is made up of 12 amino acids. Germline V CDR1 and CDR2: SGHKS, YYEKEE (reference sequence). The V end was cut by 4 bases, the J end by 1 base, with 6 bases between.

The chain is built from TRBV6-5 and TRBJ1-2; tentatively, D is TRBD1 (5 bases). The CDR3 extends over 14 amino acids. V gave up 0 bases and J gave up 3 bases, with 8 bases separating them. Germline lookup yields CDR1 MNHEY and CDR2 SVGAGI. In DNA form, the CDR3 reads TGTGCCAGCAGTTACTCGATGGGGGACTATGGCTACACCTTC. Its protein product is CASSYSMGDYGYTF.

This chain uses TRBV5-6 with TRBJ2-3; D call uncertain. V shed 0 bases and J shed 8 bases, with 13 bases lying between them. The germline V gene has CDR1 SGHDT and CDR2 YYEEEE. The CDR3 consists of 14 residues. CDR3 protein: CASSLGVVTGTQYF. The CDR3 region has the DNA TGTGCCAGCAGCTTGGGGGTAGTAACGGGTACGCAGTATTTT.

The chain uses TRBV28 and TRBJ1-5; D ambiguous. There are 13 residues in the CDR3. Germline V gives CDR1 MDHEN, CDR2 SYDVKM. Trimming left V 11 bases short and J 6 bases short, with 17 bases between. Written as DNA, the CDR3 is TGTGCCTGCGGGCCCACGACGGGTCAGCCCCAGCATTTT. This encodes CACGPTTGQPQHF.

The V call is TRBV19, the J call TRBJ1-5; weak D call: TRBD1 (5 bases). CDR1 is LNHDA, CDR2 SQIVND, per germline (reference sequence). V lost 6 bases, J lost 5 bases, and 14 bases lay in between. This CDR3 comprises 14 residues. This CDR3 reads CASSQERGHQPQHF. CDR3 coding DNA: TGTGCCAGTAGCCAAGAGAGGGGTCATCAGCCCCAGCATTTT.

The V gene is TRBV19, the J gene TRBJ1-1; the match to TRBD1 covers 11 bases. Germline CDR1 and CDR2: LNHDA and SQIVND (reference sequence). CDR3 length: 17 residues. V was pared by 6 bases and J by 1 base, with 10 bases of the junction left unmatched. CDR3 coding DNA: TGTGCCAGTAGCCCGGACAGGGGGCATTGGAGGAACACTGAAGCTTTCTTT. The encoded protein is CASSPDRGHWRNTEAFF.

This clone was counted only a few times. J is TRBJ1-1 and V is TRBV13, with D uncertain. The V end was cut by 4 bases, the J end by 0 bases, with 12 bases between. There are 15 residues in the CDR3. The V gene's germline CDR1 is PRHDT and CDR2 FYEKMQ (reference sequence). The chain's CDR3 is CASSSLLNMNTEAFF. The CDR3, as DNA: TGTGCCAGCAGCTCACTCCTCAATATGAACACTGAAGCTTTCTTT. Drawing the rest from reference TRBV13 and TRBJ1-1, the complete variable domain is AAGVIQSPRHLIKEKRETATLKCYPIPRHDTVYWYQQGPGQDPQFLISFYEKMQSDKGSIPDRFSAQQFSDYHSELNMSSLELGDSALYFCASSSLLNMNTEAFFGQGTRLTVV.

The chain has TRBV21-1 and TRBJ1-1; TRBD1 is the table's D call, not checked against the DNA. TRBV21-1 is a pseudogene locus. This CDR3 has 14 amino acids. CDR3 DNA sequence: TGTGCCAGCAGCAACAACAGGGGGAACACTGAAGCTTTCTTT. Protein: CASSNNRGNTEAFF.

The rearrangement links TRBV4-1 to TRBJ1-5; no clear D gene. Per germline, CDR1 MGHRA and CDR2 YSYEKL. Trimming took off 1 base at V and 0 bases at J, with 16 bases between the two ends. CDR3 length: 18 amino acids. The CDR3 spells CASSQGLLEGPSNQPQHF. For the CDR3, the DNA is TGCGCCAGCAGCCAAGGACTCCTCGAGGGTCCTAGCAATCAGCCCCAGCATTTT.

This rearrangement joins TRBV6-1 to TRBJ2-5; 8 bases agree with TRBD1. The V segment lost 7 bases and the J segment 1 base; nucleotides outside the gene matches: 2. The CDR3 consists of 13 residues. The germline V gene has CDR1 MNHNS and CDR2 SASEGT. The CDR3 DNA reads TGTGCCAGCAAGGACAGGGCCCAAGAGACCCAGTACTTC. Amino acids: CASKDRAQETQYF.

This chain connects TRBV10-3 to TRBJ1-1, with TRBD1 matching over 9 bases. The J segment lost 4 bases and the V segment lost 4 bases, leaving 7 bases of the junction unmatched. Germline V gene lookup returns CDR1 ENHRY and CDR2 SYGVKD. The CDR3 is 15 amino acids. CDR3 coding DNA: TGTGCCATCAGTGGGGGACAGGGTGGAATCACTGAAGCTTTCTTT. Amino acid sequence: CAISGGQGGITEAFF.

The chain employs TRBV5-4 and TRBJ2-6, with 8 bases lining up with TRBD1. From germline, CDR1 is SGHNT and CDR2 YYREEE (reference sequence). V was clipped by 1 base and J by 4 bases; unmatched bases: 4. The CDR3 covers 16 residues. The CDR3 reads CASSLLQGGGANVLTF. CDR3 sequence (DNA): TGTGCCAGCAGCTTGTTACAGGGGGGAGGGGCCAACGTCCTGACTTTC.

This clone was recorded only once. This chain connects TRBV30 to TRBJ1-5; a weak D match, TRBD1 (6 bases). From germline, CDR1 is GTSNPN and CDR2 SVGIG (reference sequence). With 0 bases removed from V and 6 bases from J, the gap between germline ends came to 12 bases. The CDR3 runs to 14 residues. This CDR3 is CAWSVGTGRQPQHF. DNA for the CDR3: TGTGCCTGGAGTGTAGGTACAGGGCGTCAGCCCCAGCATTTT.

CDR3 nucleotide sequence: TGTGCCAGTAAAGGTCAGGCGTCGAGGGATCAGCCCCAGCATTTT. Translating gives CASKGQASRDQPQHF. V is TRBV19 and J is TRBJ1-5; no reliable D call. Germline V CDR1 and CDR2: LNHDA, SQIVND (reference sequence). V dropped 7 bases and J dropped 5 bases, with 18 bases sitting between them. The CDR3 sequence is 15 residues long.

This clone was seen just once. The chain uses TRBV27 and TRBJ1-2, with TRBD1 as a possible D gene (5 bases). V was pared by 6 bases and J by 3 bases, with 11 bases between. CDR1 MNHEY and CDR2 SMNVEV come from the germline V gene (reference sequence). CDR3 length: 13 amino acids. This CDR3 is CASSPGHHYGYTF. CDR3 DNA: TGTGCCAGCAGCCCCGGACATCACTATGGCTACACCTTC.

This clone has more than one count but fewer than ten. The CDR3 DNA reads as TGTGCCAGCACTTTCACTCCATACTCTGGAAACACCATATATTTT. It yields the protein CASTFTPYSGNTIYF. The genes are TRBV28 and TRBJ1-3, with D hard to call. Trimming stripped 7 bases from V and 0 bases from J, with 13 bases between. Germline CDR1 MDHEN, CDR2 SYDVKM. There are 15 residues in the CDR3.

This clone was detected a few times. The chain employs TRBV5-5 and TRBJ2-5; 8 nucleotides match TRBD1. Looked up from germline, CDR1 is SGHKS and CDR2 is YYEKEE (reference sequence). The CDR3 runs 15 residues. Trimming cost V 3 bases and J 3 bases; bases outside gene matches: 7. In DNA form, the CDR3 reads TGTGCCAGCAGCTCGTGGGACAGGATGAAAGAGACCCAGTACTTC. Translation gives CASSSWDRMKETQYF.

CDR3 coding DNA: TGTGCCAGCAGCGCAAGCAATACAGGGACTGAGCAGTTCTTC. The encoded protein is CASSASNTGTEQFF. The chain links TRBV6-1 to TRBJ2-1; TRBD1 might be the D (6 bases). The CDR3 runs to 14 residues. Germline CDR1 reads MNHNS; CDR2 reads SASEGT. Trimming stripped 6 bases from V and 9 bases from J, with 18 bases between.

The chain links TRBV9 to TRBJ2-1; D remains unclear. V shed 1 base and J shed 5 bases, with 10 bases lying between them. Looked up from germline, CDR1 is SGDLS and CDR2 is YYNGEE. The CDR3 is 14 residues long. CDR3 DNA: TGTGCCAGCAGCGTACTTGACTCGGACAATGAGCAGTTCTTC. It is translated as CASSVLDSDNEQFF. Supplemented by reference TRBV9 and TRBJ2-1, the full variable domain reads DSGVTQTPKHLITATGQRVTLRCSPRSGDLSVYWYQQSLDQGLQFLIQYYNGEERAKGNILERFSAQQFPDLHSELNLSSLELGDSALYFCASSVLDSDNEQFFGPGTRLTVL.

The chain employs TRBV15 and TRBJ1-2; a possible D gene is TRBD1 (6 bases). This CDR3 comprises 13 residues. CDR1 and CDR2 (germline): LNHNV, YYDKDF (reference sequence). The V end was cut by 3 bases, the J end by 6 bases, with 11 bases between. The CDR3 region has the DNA TGTGCCACCAGCAGGGGAGGGGGGGATGGCTACACCTTC. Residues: CATSRGGGDGYTF.

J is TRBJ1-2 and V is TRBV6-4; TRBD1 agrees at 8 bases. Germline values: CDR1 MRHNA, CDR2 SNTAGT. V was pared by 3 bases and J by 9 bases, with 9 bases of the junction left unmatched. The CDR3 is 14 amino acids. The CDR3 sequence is CASSDGQGAGSYTF. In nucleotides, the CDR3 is TGTGCCAGCAGTGATGGCCAGGGGGCTGGTAGCTACACCTTC.

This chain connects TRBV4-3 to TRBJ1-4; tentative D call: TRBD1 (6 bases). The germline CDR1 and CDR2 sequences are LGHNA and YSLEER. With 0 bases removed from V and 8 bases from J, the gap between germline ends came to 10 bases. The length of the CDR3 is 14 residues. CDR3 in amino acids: CASSQDGGREKLFF. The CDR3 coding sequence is TGCGCCAGCAGCCAAGATGGGGGCAGGGAAAAACTGTTTTTT.